The 25 T cell receptor beta chains listed next were all sequenced from one sample in a study of shared clonotypes between healthy human individuals. Clones were read by immunoSEQ multiplex PCR, and TCRdb kept only the in-frame ones, dropping some. The data contain millions of clones, around 90% of them singletons. The sequencing input was naive CD4+ T cells sorted from blood. Stated subset: CD45RA+ positively selected. Receptor source: a man aged 18 to 30 in good health.

This clone was found a few times. The rearrangement links TRBV4-1 to TRBJ1-1; 7 bases align to TRBD1. V lost 5 bases and J lost 1; bases outside the gene matches: 4. Germline V gene data show CDR1 as MGHRA and CDR2 as YSYEKL. The CDR3 loop spans 14 amino acids. The CDR3 reads CASSLGTENTEAFF. The CDR3 coding sequence is TGCGCCAGCAGCTTAGGGACAGAGAACACTGAAGCTTTCTTT.

The chain links TRBV6-5 to TRBJ1-2; unclear D gene. CDR3 length: 14 amino acids. Germline CDR1 is MNHEY and CDR2 is SVGAGI. Deletions cut 5 bases from V and 4 bases from J, with 14 bases between. Here the CDR3 reads CASSPEGLFYGYTF. CDR3 bases: TGTGCCAGCAGTCCCGAGGGCCTCTTCTATGGCTACACCTTC.

The gene calls are TRBV7-9 and TRBJ2-2; 11 bases are shared with TRBD1. This CDR3 is 15 amino acids long. Germline values: CDR1 SEHNR, CDR2 FQNEAQ (reference sequence). The V and J ends lost 7 bases and 5 bases, in that order; junction bases with no gene match: 6. CDR3: CASKAGQGDTGELFF. CDR3 in DNA: TGTGCCAGCAAGGCGGGACAGGGGGATACCGGGGAGCTGTTTTTT.

Regarding this clone: The sample has other DNA sequences that encode this CDR3 too. The genes are TRBV11-2 and TRBJ2-5, with 9 bases identical to TRBD1. Looked up from germline, CDR1 is SGHAT and CDR2 is FQNNGV. CDR3 size: 13 residues. The J segment lost 4 bases and the V segment lost 5 bases, leaving 2 bases of the junction unmatched. Written as DNA, the CDR3 is TGTGCCAGCAGCCTGGACAGGGGAGAGACCCAGTACTTC. Encoded protein: CASSLDRGETQYF.

The chain couples TRBV4-3 to TRBJ2-7; 9 nucleotides align to TRBD1. Germline V gene sequence: CDR1 LGHNA, CDR2 YSLEER. The CDR3 totals 15 residues. V lost 5 bases to trimming and J lost 5 bases; unmatched junction nucleotides: 10. CDR3 sequence: CASSFGRDRVHEQYF. CDR3 sequence (DNA): TGCGCCAGCAGCTTTGGCCGGGACAGGGTCCACGAGCAGTACTTC.

Notes on this clone: This sample also contains other DNA sequences that code for the same CDR3. The chain combines TRBV6-6 with TRBJ2-5; tentatively, D is TRBD1 (6 bases). The CDR3 is made up of 13 amino acids. Trimming took 0 bases from V and 4 from J, leaving 6 bases between them. The germline V gene encodes CDR1 MNHNY and CDR2 SVGAGI (reference sequence). CDR3 loop: CASSYSGGETQYF. DNA of the CDR3: TGTGCCAGCAGTTACTCAGGGGGAGAGACCCAGTACTTC.

The chain's CDR3 is CASSPGQLAYEQYF. As DNA, the CDR3 is TGTGCCAGCAGCCCAGGGCAGTTAGCCTACGAGCAGTACTTC. V usage is TRBV6-5 and J usage is TRBJ2-7, with a possible D match to TRBD1 (5 bases). Trimming shortened V by 6 bases and J by 2 bases, and 14 bases separated the two germline ends. Per the germline V gene, CDR1 is MNHEY and CDR2 is SVGAGI. CDR3 length: 14 residues.

V and J are TRBV7-9 and TRBJ1-2; no reliable D call. Germline-derived CDR1 and CDR2 are SEHNR and FQNEAQ (reference sequence). V shed 4 bases and J shed 5 bases, with 8 bases lying between them. This CDR3 spans 12 amino acids. CDR3 DNA sequence: TGTGCCAGCAGCTCTCTTGGGTATGGCTACACCTTC. It encodes CASSSLGYGYTF.

This chain joins TRBV30 and TRBJ2-7; perhaps D is TRBD1 or TRBD2 (6 bases each). With 5 bases removed from V and 13 bases from J, the gap between germline ends came to 24 bases. The CDR3 sequence is 13 residues long. Germline assignment: CDR1 GTSNPN and CDR2 SVGIG (reference sequence). For the CDR3, the DNA is TGTGCCTGGTCTGGATCGTGGGGGGCCAATCCCTACTTC. Protein product: CAWSGSWGANPYF.

This clone was seen only once. The chain couples TRBV9 to TRBJ2-5, with D tentatively TRBD1 or TRBD2 (5 bases each). Between the trimmed V and J ends, which lost 0 bases and 5 bases, there was a span of 14 bases. Germline-derived CDR1 and CDR2 are SGDLS and YYNGEE. CDR3 size: 15 residues. The CDR3 sequence is CASSVAGTLGETQYF. DNA of the CDR3: TGTGCCAGCAGCGTAGCCGGGACCCTCGGGGAGACCCAGTACTTC.

The chain couples TRBV6-5 to TRBJ2-1, with a possible D match to TRBD1 (5 bases). The CDR3 sequence is 14 residues long. Trimming took 2 bases from V and 7 from J, leaving 12 bases between them. CDR1 is MNHEY, CDR2 SVGAGI, per germline. The CDR3 reads CASSYGGRANEQFF. CDR3 nucleotide sequence: TGTGCCAGCAGTTACGGTGGCAGGGCGAATGAGCAGTTCTTC.

This sequence joins TRBV5-4 and TRBJ2-5, with 8 bases lining up with TRBD1. Unmatched junction bases numbered 7, after V lost 4 bases and J lost 5 bases. Germline V CDR1 and CDR2: SGHNT, YYREEE (reference sequence). The CDR3 totals 14 residues. CDR3 residues: CASSRPDRVETQYF. The CDR3 coding sequence is TGTGCCAGCAGCCGACCGGACAGGGTGGAGACCCAGTACTTC.

The rearrangement uses TRBV2 and TRBJ2-5; 7 bases match TRBD1. The CDR3 runs to 14 residues. From germline, CDR1 is SNHLY and CDR2 FYNNEI. The V gene end was trimmed by 7 bases and the J gene end by 3 bases; junction bases not matched to a gene: 8. CDR3: CASNHRGVKETQYF. CDR3 sequence (DNA): TGTGCCAGCAATCACAGGGGTGTAAAAGAGACCCAGTACTTC.

A remark on this clone: The same CDR3 is also encoded by other DNA sequences in this sample. The chain is built from TRBV5-1 and TRBJ1-1; D is ambiguous. V lost 0 bases, J lost 4 bases, and 7 bases lay in between. The CDR3 length is 13 residues. CDR1 is SGHRS and CDR2 is YFSETQ in the germline V gene. The CDR3 DNA is TGCGCCAGCAGCTTGGGAGACCTCACTGAAGCTTTCTTT. Translating it yields CASSLGDLTEAFF.

The rearrangement links TRBV28 to TRBJ1-4; D possibly corresponds to TRBD1 (6 bases). V was cut by 6 bases and J by 1 base, with 12 bases left in between. Per germline, CDR1 MDHEN and CDR2 SYDVKM. The CDR3 extends over 15 amino acids. The CDR3 reads CASRRGDRTNEKLFF. CDR3 in DNA: TGTGCCAGCAGGAGGGGGGATAGAACTAATGAAAAACTGTTTTTT.

The chain's CDR3 is CASRGGGRAITPLHF. CDR3 nucleotides: TGTGCCAGCAGGGGGGGCGGCAGAGCAATTACACCCCTCCACTTT. The chain recombines TRBV2 with TRBJ1-6, with D possibly TRBD1 on 6 matching bases. Trimming took off 6 bases at V and 11 bases at J, with 20 bases between the two ends. This CDR3 contains 15 residues. CDR1 is SNHLY and CDR2 is FYNNEI in the germline V gene.

This clone has a single count. The V call is TRBV2, the J call TRBJ2-7; D possibly corresponds to TRBD2 (6 bases). CDR1 is SNHLY and CDR2 is FYNNEI in the germline V gene. The CDR3 has 13 residues. V lost 6 bases and J lost 0, with 9 bases in between. The CDR3 DNA reads TGTGCCAGCAGGGGACTGACCTCCTACGAGCAGTACTTC. Translation gives CASRGLTSYEQYF. The full variable domain, in which reference TRBV2 and TRBJ2-7 provide the parts outside the CDR3, is EPEVTQTPSHQVTQMGQEVILRCVPISNHLYFYWYRQILGQKVEFLVSFYNNEISEKSEIFDDQFSVERPDGSNFTLKIRSTKLEDSAMYFCASRGLTSYEQYFGPGTRLTVT.

This sequence joins TRBV2 and TRBJ1-2; TRBD1 aligns across 7 bases. The trim removed 5 bases at V and 1 base at J, leaving 7 bases unmatched. CDR1 and CDR2 (germline): SNHLY, FYNNEI. The CDR3 is made up of 15 amino acids. The CDR3 DNA sequence: TGTGCCAGCAGTCACCGGGACAGCAGTAACTATGGCTACACCTTC. Its protein product is CASSHRDSSNYGYTF.

This clone has a single count. The chain couples TRBV7-9 to TRBJ2-7; 12 nucleotides agree with TRBD1. Unmatched junction bases numbered 7, after V lost 3 bases and J lost 4 bases. Germline V gene lookup returns CDR1 SEHNR and CDR2 FQNEAQ (reference sequence). CDR3 length equals 16 residues. The CDR3 sequence: CASSFGTGGELYEQYF. DNA for the CDR3: TGTGCCAGCAGCTTTGGGACAGGGGGCGAATTGTACGAGCAGTACTTC.

The chain uses TRBV2 and TRBJ2-7; 8 bases map to TRBD2. The germline V gene encodes CDR1 SNHLY and CDR2 FYNNEI. The CDR3 runs to 14 residues. The junction had 8 bases not matched to a gene; V was cut back by 8 bases and J by 2 bases. CDR3 DNA: TGTGCCAGCGCCCCGGGAGGGAAAACCTACGAGCAGTACTTC. Translation: CASAPGGKTYEQYF.

The rearrangement uses TRBV11-3 and TRBJ2-1, with 10 bases lining up with TRBD2. This CDR3 has 18 residues. Germline CDR1 and CDR2: SGHNT and YENEEA. V shed 9 bases and J 4 bases; nucleotides not matched to a gene: 18. CDR3 coding DNA: TGTGCCAGACCCACCGGGACAGTCAGACTAGCGGGTTACAATGAGCAGTTCTTC. Translated: CARPTGTVRLAGYNEQFF.

The chain couples TRBV23-1 to TRBJ2-6; tentatively, D is TRBD1 (6 bases). TRBV23-1 is treated as an ORF (open reading frame) with a function not yet certain. The CDR3 runs 16 residues. Trimming removed 2 bases at V and 0 bases at J, with 8 bases between. CDR3 region: CASSQQQGSGANVLTF. DNA of the CDR3: TGCGCCAGCAGTCAACAACAGGGCTCTGGGGCCAACGTCCTGACTTTC.

The chain links TRBV5-6 to TRBJ2-6, with D unclear. With 1 base removed from V and 2 bases from J, the gap between germline ends came to 7 bases. This CDR3 is 15 amino acids long. Germline-derived CDR1 and CDR2 are SGHDT and YYEEEE. The CDR3 DNA sequence: TGTGCCAGCAGCTTGCGTCGCCCTGGGGCCAACGTCCTGACTTTC. It encodes CASSLRRPGANVLTF.

The rearrangement joins TRBV10-3 to TRBJ2-1; 13 bases line up with TRBD2. CDR3 length: 14 residues. The germline V gene has CDR1 ENHRY and CDR2 SYGVKD. Germline trimming cut 10 bases from V and 9 bases from J; bases unmatched to any gene: 9. CDR3 in amino acids: CATTGTSGILEQFF. DNA of the CDR3: TGTGCCACCACCGGGACTAGCGGGATTCTTGAGCAGTTCTTC.

This chain joins TRBV9 and TRBJ1-1; D might be TRBD1 (5 bases). Per germline, CDR1 SGDLS and CDR2 YYNGEE. The CDR3 has 15 amino acids. V shed 3 bases and J shed 0 bases, with 12 bases lying between them. In DNA form, the CDR3 reads TGTGCCAGCAGCGGTATCGGGGCCCTGAACACTGAAGCTTTCTTT. This codes for CASSGIGALNTEAFF.